This passage covers 30 T cell receptor beta chains from one sample sequenced in a study of early T cells in non-severe SARS-CoV-2 infection. One entry per CDR3 protein results from TCRdb running MiXCR on the 5' RACE reads. The repertoire includes approximately 56,000 distinct CDR3 sequences, roughly a tenth of them detected once, and 5.5% to 7% sits in the top ten. Sequencing was performed on whole blood. These receptors all stem from an adult who was a healthcare worker with PCR-confirmed SARS-CoV-2 infection or an uninfected control (not recorded which).

This clonotype was seen a few times. The chain recombines TRBV25-1 with TRBJ2-7, with TRBD1 matching over 12 bases. CDR3 size: 15 residues. Germline CDR1 and CDR2: MGHDK and SYGVNS. J lost 4 bases, V lost 6 bases, and 7 bases had no gene match. CDR3 region: CASSPLGQGAYEQYF. The CDR3 nucleotides are TGTGCCAGCAGCCCCCTGGGACAGGGGGCATACGAGCAGTACTTC.

Ten or more counts support this clonotype. The chain is built from TRBV30 and TRBJ2-6; either TRBD1 or TRBD2 may fit D (5 bases each). The CDR3 has 15 residues. CDR1 and CDR2 from the germline V gene are GTSNPN and SVGIG (reference sequence). V was pared by 5 bases and J by 0 bases, with 11 bases between. In DNA, the CDR3 is TGTGCCTGGGGGGGAGCCAGCTCTGGGGCCAACGTCCTGACTTTC. Protein sequence: CAWGGASSGANVLTF.

CDR3 coding DNA: TGTGCCAGCAGTACTATCAGGGGGATCCAAGAGACCCAGTACTTC. Encoded protein: CASSTIRGIQETQYF. The V gene is TRBV28, the J gene TRBJ2-5; 7 bases are a match to TRBD1. The CDR3 contains 15 residues. Trimming at V came to 5 bases and at J to 1 base, leaving 7 bases not matched to a gene. The germline gives CDR1 MDHEN, CDR2 SYDVKM.

This clonotype was observed at least ten times. The rearrangement links TRBV6-5 to TRBJ2-1, with D tentatively TRBD1 or TRBD2 (5 bases each). The germline V and J ends were trimmed by 8 bases and 3 bases, with 8 bases remaining between them. Germline CDR1 MNHEY, CDR2 SVGAGI. The CDR3 contains 12 residues. The CDR3 sequence: CASGTDYNEQFF. The CDR3 DNA reads TGTGCCAGCGGGACGGACTACAATGAGCAGTTCTTC.

The chain carries TRBV20-1 and TRBJ1-1, with D tentatively TRBD1 (6 bases). V was trimmed by 1 base and J by 5 bases, leaving 17 bases between them. Per germline, CDR1 DFQATT and CDR2 SNEGSKA (reference sequence). The CDR3 is 15 residues long. CDR3 sequence: CSARASEGGRTEAFF. CDR3 DNA sequence: TGCAGTGCTAGAGCCTCAGAGGGGGGTCGGACTGAAGCTTTCTTT.

This clonotype was observed at least ten times. This chain uses TRBV18 with TRBJ1-5, with D unclear. Per germline, CDR1 KGHSH and CDR2 LQKENI. V lost 3 bases to trimming and J lost 0 bases, with 9 bases between them. The CDR3 runs to 15 residues. CDR3 in DNA: TGTGCCAGCTCACCGGAAACCAATAGCAATCAGCCCCAGCATTTT. The encoded protein is CASSPETNSNQPQHF.

This clonotype came up a few times. This chain joins TRBV20-1 and TRBJ1-4; D is perhaps TRBD1 (5 bases). CDR3 size: 15 residues. V was shortened by 2 bases and J by 8 bases, with 18 bases between the two germline ends. CDR1 is DFQATT, CDR2 SNEGSKA, per germline (reference sequence). As DNA, the CDR3 is TGCAGTGCTAGACCTTCAGGGTTCGGTAACGAAAAACTGTTTTTT. This sequence encodes CSARPSGFGNEKLFF.

This clonotype was detected ten times or more. The genes are TRBV4-2 and TRBJ2-3, with 9 bases aligning to TRBD1. V lost 3 bases to trimming and J lost 1 base; unmatched junction nucleotides: 5. The CDR3 has 16 amino acids. CDR1 LGHNA and CDR2 YNFKEQ come from the germline V gene. CDR3 residues: CASSQSQGARTDTQYF. CDR3 in DNA: TGTGCCAGCAGCCAGTCACAGGGGGCCCGCACAGATACGCAGTATTTT.

The genes are TRBV15 and TRBJ2-1; D is possibly TRBD2 (6 bases). The V gene lost 1 base and the J gene lost 5 bases, with 12 bases spanning the gap. Per the germline V gene, CDR1 is LNHNV and CDR2 is YYDKDF (reference sequence). The CDR3 spans 15 residues. CDR3 DNA: TGTGCCACCAGCAGAGGGACTAAGCTTAACAATGAGCAGTTCTTC. Its protein is CATSRGTKLNNEQFF.

This clonotype was observed many times. The chain carries TRBV10-2 and TRBJ2-3, with no clear D. This CDR3 has 14 residues. In germline, CDR1 is WSHSY, CDR2 SAAADI. Deletions cut 8 bases from V and 0 bases from J, with 12 bases between. The CDR3 nucleotides read TGCGCCAGCCAGCGTTCGAGTAGCACAGATACGCAGTATTTT. It codes for CASQRSSSTDTQYF.

The chain joins TRBV5-1 to TRBJ1-6; D uncertain. V lost 5 bases, J lost 6 bases, and 6 bases lay in between. This CDR3 comprises 12 residues. The germline gives CDR1 SGHRS, CDR2 YFSETQ. The CDR3 region has the DNA TGCGCCAGCAGTCTTCTTAATTCACCCCTCCACTTT. As protein: CASSLLNSPLHF.

V usage is TRBV15 and J usage is TRBJ2-5; 8 bases are shared with TRBD1. CDR3 length: 15 residues. The germline V gene encodes CDR1 LNHNV and CDR2 YYDKDF (reference sequence). With 0 bases clipped from V and 4 bases from J, the junction kept 4 bases outside the gene matches. CDR3 sequence (DNA): TGTGCCACCAGCAGAGAGACAGGGGAAGGAGAGACCCAGTACTTC. As protein: CATSRETGEGETQYF. Using reference TRBV15 and TRBJ2-5 for the parts outside the CDR3, the full variable domain is DAMVIQNPRYQVTQFGKPVTLSCSQTLNHNVMYWYQQKSSQAPKLLFHYYDKDFNNEADTPDNFQSRRPNTSFCFLDIRSPGLGDTAMYLCATSRETGEGETQYFGPGTRLLVL.

This chain's CDR3 is CARENLYGYTF. The CDR3 bases are TGTGCCAGAGAGAACCTCTATGGCTACACCTTC. The J gene is TRBJ1-2, the V gene TRBV7-2; D remains unclear. The V gene's germline CDR1 is SGHTA and CDR2 FQGNSA. The ends were cut back, 9 bases at V and 4 bases at J, with 9 bases in the middle. The CDR3 sequence is 11 residues long. Using reference TRBV7-2 and TRBJ1-2 for the parts outside the CDR3, the full variable domain is GAGVSQSPSNKVTEKGKDVELRCDPISGHTALYWYRQSLGQGLEFLIYFQGNSAPDKSGLPSDRFSAERTGGSVSTLTIQRTQQEDSAVYLCARENLYGYTFGSGTRLTVV.

This clonotype has a handful of counts. The V and J genes are TRBV6-5 and TRBJ2-3, with D perhaps matching TRBD1 or TRBD2 (5 bases each). The V end lost 5 bases, the J end lost 3 bases, and 12 bases lay between the germline ends. Germline V gene data show CDR1 as MNHEY and CDR2 as SVGAGI. The CDR3 consists of 14 residues. The chain's CDR3 is CASSIAWGTDTQYF. The CDR3, as DNA: TGTGCCAGCAGTATCGCTTGGGGGACAGATACGCAGTATTTT.

This clonotype was counted ten times or more. The chain recombines TRBV4-3 with TRBJ1-6, with no clear D. Between the trimmed V and J ends, which lost 0 bases and 4 bases, there was a span of 10 bases. CDR3 length: 16 amino acids. Per the germline V gene, CDR1 is LGHNA and CDR2 is YSLEER. CDR3 sequence (DNA): TGCGCCAGCAGCCAAGATGGTCCGGGTTATAATTCACCCCTCCACTTT. Residues: CASSQDGPGYNSPLHF.

This clonotype appeared many times. The gene calls are TRBV7-9 and TRBJ2-2; TRBD1 matches at 7 bases. Germline CDR1 SEHNR, CDR2 FQNEAQ (reference sequence). With 5 bases clipped from V and 1 base from J, the junction kept 7 bases outside the gene matches. This CDR3 region has 16 residues. This CDR3 reads CASSGRTGENTGELFF. In DNA form, the CDR3 reads TGTGCCAGCAGCGGGAGAACAGGGGAGAACACCGGGGAGCTGTTTTTT.

This clonotype was detected ten times or more. V is TRBV5-1 and J is TRBJ1-1; 10 nucleotides agree with TRBD1. With 3 bases clipped from V and 5 bases from J, the junction kept 7 bases outside the gene matches. This CDR3 spans 15 amino acids. Looked up from germline, CDR1 is SGHRS and CDR2 is YFSETQ. The CDR3 DNA reads as TGCGCCAGCAGCTCCCCGGGACAGGGGTGGACTGAAGCTTTCTTT. Its protein product is CASSSPGQGWTEAFF.

The J gene is TRBJ2-7, the V gene TRBV3-1; no clear D gene. The germline V and J ends were trimmed by 4 bases and 5 bases, with 15 bases remaining between them. From germline, CDR1 is LGHDT and CDR2 YNNKEL (reference sequence). This CDR3 region has 14 residues. The CDR3 DNA reads TGTGCCAGCAGCCCGAGGAGAGGAATGAACGAGCAGTACTTC. Its protein product is CASSPRRGMNEQYF.

Judged by abundance, this clonotype is large. CDR3 loop: CASSPWTSGTGELFF. The CDR3 region has the DNA TGTGCCAGCAGCCCTTGGACTAGCGGGACCGGGGAGCTGTTTTTT. V usage is TRBV9 and J usage is TRBJ2-2; TRBD2 matches 11 bases. Germline V gene lookup returns CDR1 SGDLS and CDR2 YYNGEE. V lost 4 bases to trimming and J lost 5 bases; unmatched junction nucleotides: 4. This CDR3 has 15 residues.

This clonotype came up many times. This chain uses TRBV27 with TRBJ1-6; tentatively, D is TRBD1 (5 bases). CDR1 and CDR2 (germline): MNHEY, SMNVEV (reference sequence). With 2 bases removed from V and 5 bases from J, the gap between germline ends came to 10 bases. This CDR3 contains 15 residues. The CDR3 DNA is TGTGCCAGCAGTTTAGAGGCAGGGCATAATTCACCCCTCCACTTT. Translation: CASSLEAGHNSPLHF.

V gene TRBV7-8 combines with J gene TRBJ2-3, with unresolved D. CDR3 size: 15 residues. Trimming left V 1 base short and J 0 bases short, with 8 bases between. The germline V gene encodes CDR1 SGHVS and CDR2 FQNEAQ. The CDR3: CASSLDLRSTDTQYF. CDR3 DNA sequence: TGTGCCAGCAGCTTAGATCTGCGTAGCACAGATACGCAGTATTTT.

The chain combines TRBV29-1 with TRBJ2-7; TRBD2 agrees at 9 bases. V was clipped by 2 bases and J by 6 bases; unmatched bases: 8. The CDR3 has 14 amino acids. Germline lookup yields CDR1 SQVTM and CDR2 ANQGSEA. The CDR3 region has the DNA TGCAGCGTTGAAAGCGGGGGGCGCGATTTCGAGCAGTACTTC. Translating it yields CSVESGGRDFEQYF.

The sample holds many counts of this clonotype. This rearrangement joins TRBV19 to TRBJ1-4; no clear D. V was pared by 9 bases and J by 10 bases, with 21 bases between. The CDR3 loop spans 14 amino acids. CDR1 is LNHDA, CDR2 SQIVND, per germline (reference sequence). The CDR3 DNA reads as TGTGCCAGCACGACCTTGACCGGGCCCGGAAAACTGTTTTTT. It is translated as CASTTLTGPGKLFF.

This clonotype came up a few times. The rearrangement uses TRBV29-1 and TRBJ2-3, with TRBD2 matching 8 bases. This CDR3 region has 11 residues. Germline V gene lookup returns CDR1 SQVTM and CDR2 ANQGSEA. Trimming took 6 bases from V and 4 from J; bases not matched to a gene: 0. CDR3 sequence reads: CSVGGADTQYF. Written as DNA, the CDR3 is TGCAGCGTCGGGGGGGCAGATACGCAGTATTTT.

The chain joins TRBV7-2 to TRBJ2-7, with 8 nucleotides matching TRBD1. The CDR3 spans 14 residues. CDR1 is SGHTA and CDR2 is FQGNSA in the germline V gene. The J segment lost 7 bases and the V segment lost 3 bases, leaving 8 bases of the junction unmatched. This CDR3 reads CASSFRTGGREQYF. Here the CDR3 DNA reads TGTGCCAGCAGCTTCCGAACAGGGGGAAGGGAGCAGTACTTC. Using reference TRBV7-2 and TRBJ2-7 for the parts outside the CDR3, the full variable domain is GAGVSQSPSNKVTEKGKDVELRCDPISGHTALYWYRQSLGQGLEFLIYFQGNSAPDKSGLPSDRFSAERTGGSVSTLTIQRTQQEDSAVYLCASSFRTGGREQYFGPGTRLTVT.

The chain joins TRBV10-3 to TRBJ1-3; TRBD1 aligns across 8 bases. In germline, CDR1 is ENHRY, CDR2 SYGVKD. The ends lost 11 bases at V and 4 bases at J; junction bases unmatched: 16. The CDR3 loop spans 16 amino acids. The CDR3 sequence is CASQSGDRGYGNTIYF. Here the CDR3 DNA reads TGTGCCTCCCAGAGCGGAGACAGGGGTTACGGAAACACCATATATTTT.

This clonotype appeared many times. The V call is TRBV5-4, the J call TRBJ2-3; D is tentatively TRBD1 or TRBD2 (6 bases each). The CDR3 totals 14 residues. The germline CDR1 and CDR2 sequences are SGHNT and YYREEE (reference sequence). In DNA form, the CDR3 reads TGTGTTATAACGTGGGGGGCGCAGAAAGATACGCAGTATTTT. Protein: CVITWGAQKDTQYF. Looking up the rest from reference TRBV5-4 and TRBJ2-3 gives the full variable domain: ETGVTQSPTHLIKTRGQQVTLRCSSQSGHNTVSWYQQALGQGPQFIFQYYREEENGRGNFPPRFSGLQFPNYSSELNVNALELDDSALYLCVITWGAQKDTQYFGPGTRLTVL.

This clonotype came up many times. The chain is built from TRBV7-2 and TRBJ2-4; TRBD2 matches at 12 bases. V lost 5 bases to trimming and J lost 0 bases; unmatched junction nucleotides: 2. This CDR3 spans 16 amino acids. Looked up from germline, CDR1 is SGHTA and CDR2 is FQGNSA. The CDR3 protein is CASSGGLAGAKNIQYF. CDR3 bases: TGTGCCAGCAGCGGGGGACTAGCGGGAGCCAAAAACATTCAGTACTTC.

This clonotype was seen more than once but under ten times. V is TRBV20-1 and J is TRBJ2-1, with D unclear. Trimming took off 3 bases at V and 5 bases at J, with 5 bases between the two ends. CDR1 and CDR2 from the germline V gene are DFQATT and SNEGSKA (reference sequence). The CDR3 consists of 11 residues. The CDR3 loop reads CSASLNNEQFF. The CDR3 bases are TGCAGTGCTAGTCTGAACAATGAGCAGTTCTTC.

This clonotype has just a few counts. This chain uses TRBV7-2 with TRBJ2-1; 7 bases are shared with TRBD2. CDR3 length: 15 amino acids. The germline CDR1 and CDR2 sequences are SGHTA and FQGNSA. The V and J ends lost 5 bases and 5 bases, in that order; junction bases with no gene match: 9. The CDR3 DNA follows: TGTGCCAGCAGCCCGTCTAGCGGATCCCACAATGAGCAGTTCTTC. This sequence encodes CASSPSSGSHNEQFF.